This T cell receptor (beta chain) stems from a study of T cells in Graves' hyperthyroidism and ophthalmopathy. TCR beta CDR3 region amplification was performed from RNA transcripts. Initially, a first-round RT-PCR of the TCR CDR3 employed the HTBI primer set. Using its own MiXCR run on the multiplex PCR reads, TCRdb lists one record per CDR3 protein. The profile shows under 250,000 distinct CDR3 sequences, around 24% of them singletons. Broader study findings: Most expanded thyroid clonotypes above 0.001 also appeared in blood.

Per the germline V gene, CDR1 is MGHRA and CDR2 is YSYEKL. The CDR3 spans 15 residues. The V and J ends lost 4 bases and 3 bases, in that order; junction bases with no gene match: 5. This clonotype was found many times. Its matching antigen is unknown. Source material: blood. This chain uses TRBV4-1 with TRBJ2-7, with 11 bases that match TRBD1. The TCR originated in a woman aged 40 to 50 with Graves' ophthalmopathy. This CDR3 reads CASSPTGTGGYEQYF. CDR3 nucleotide sequence: TGCGCCAGCAGCCCGACCGGGACAGGGGGCTACGAGCAGTACTTC.